This T cell receptor beta chain emerged from a study of beta chain features in type 1 diabetes. Across the study: Similarity in age, gender and cell yields was seen between patients and healthy donors. Overall study findings and caveats: Small HLA sub-analyses could not settle whether HLA shapes TCRB rearrangement. Researchers report that Type 1 diabetes patients had moderately but significantly shorter TCRB CDR3s across all four CD4+ subsets.

The sequenced template was cDNA made from the entire isolated RNA. Repertoires were generated with immunoSEQ multiplex PCR, while TCRdb's copy carries only in-frame clones and drops some. The sample includes 150,000 to 200,000 clones, approximately 8.7% seen only once; the top ten take around 0.7%. As for this clone: The antigen is not known.

Markers CD45RO/CCR7/CD25/CD127/CD95/CD27 served to sort CD4+ naive, central memory, regulatory and stem cell-like memory cells. Trimming removed 2 bases from V and 3 bases from J, with 16 bases in between. Germline assignment: CDR1 GTSNPN and CDR2 SVGIG (reference sequence). The CDR3 runs to 15 residues. The sequence was obtained from a woman aged 25 to 39 with type 1 diabetes. Sequencing was performed on central memory CD4+ T cells from blood. This rearrangement joins TRBV30 to TRBJ1-2, with a weak D call TRBD1 (6 bases). CDR3: CAWSLKGGADYGYTF. In DNA, the CDR3 is TGTGCCTGGAGTCTTAAGGGGGGGGCTGACTATGGCTACACCTTC. Based on the CDR3 plus reference TRBV30 and TRBJ1-2, the full variable domain is SQTIHQWPATLVQPVGSPLSLECTVEGTSNPNLYWYRQAAGRGLQLLFYSVGIGQISSEVPQNLSASRPQDRQFILSSKKLLLSDSGFYLCAWSLKGGADYGYTFGSGTRLTVV.